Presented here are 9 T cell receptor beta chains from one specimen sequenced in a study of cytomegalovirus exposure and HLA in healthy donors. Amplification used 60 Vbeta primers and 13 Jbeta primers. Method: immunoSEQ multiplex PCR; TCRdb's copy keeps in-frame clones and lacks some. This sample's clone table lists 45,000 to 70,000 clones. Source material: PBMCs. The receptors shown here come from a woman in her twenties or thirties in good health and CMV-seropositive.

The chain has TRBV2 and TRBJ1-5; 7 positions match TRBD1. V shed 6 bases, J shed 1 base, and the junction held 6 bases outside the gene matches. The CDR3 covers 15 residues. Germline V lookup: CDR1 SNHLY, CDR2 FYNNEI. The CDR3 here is CASRAGTVSNQPQHF. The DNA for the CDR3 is TGTGCCAGCAGAGCCGGGACAGTAAGCAATCAGCCCCAGCATTTT.

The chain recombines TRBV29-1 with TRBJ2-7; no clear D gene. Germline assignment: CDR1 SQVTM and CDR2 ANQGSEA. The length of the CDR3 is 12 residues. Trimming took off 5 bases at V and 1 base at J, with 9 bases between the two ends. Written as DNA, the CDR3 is TGCAGCGTTACAACAGCTTCCTACGAGCAGTACTTC. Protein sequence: CSVTTASYEQYF.

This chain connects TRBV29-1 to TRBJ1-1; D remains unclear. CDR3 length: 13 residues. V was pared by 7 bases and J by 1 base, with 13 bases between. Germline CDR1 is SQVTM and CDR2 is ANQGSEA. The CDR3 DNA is TGCAGCGGGGTGGCGGGCTGGAACACTGAAGCTTTCTTT. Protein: CSGVAGWNTEAFF.

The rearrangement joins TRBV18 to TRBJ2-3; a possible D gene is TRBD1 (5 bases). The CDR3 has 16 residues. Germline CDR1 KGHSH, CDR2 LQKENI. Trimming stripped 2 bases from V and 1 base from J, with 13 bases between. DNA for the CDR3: TGTGCCAGCTCACCAGGGAAGGGGCGCGGCACAGATACGCAGTATTTT. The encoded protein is CASSPGKGRGTDTQYF.

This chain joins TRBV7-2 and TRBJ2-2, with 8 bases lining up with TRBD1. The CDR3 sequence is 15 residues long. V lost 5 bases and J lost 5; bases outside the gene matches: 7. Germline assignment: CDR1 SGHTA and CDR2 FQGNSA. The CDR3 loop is CASSARQGRTGELFF. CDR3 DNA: TGTGCCAGCAGCGCACGACAGGGGCGAACCGGGGAGCTGTTTTTT.

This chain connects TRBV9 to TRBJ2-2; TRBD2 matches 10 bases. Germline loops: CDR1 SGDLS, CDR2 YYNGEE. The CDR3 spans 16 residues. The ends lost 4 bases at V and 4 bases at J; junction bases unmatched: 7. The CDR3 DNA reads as TGTGCCAGCAGCTTATTAGCGGGGGGTTCCACCGGGGAGCTGTTTTTT. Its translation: CASSLLAGGSTGELFF.

Written as DNA, the CDR3 is TGTGCCAGCTCACCTTTGGGACATTTGAACACTGAAGCTTTCTTT. It yields the protein CASSPLGHLNTEAFF. The V and J genes are TRBV18 and TRBJ1-1, with D possibly matching TRBD1 (6 bases). Deletions cut 3 bases from V and 0 bases from J, with 11 bases between. CDR1 and CDR2 (germline): KGHSH, LQKENI. The CDR3 is 15 amino acids.

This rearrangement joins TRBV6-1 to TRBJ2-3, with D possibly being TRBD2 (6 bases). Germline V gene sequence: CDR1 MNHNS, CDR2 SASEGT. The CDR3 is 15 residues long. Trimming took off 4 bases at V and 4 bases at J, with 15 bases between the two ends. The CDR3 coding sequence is TGTGCCAGCAGTGTAACGGCTAGCGACCCAGATACGCAGTATTTT. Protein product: CASSVTASDPDTQYF.

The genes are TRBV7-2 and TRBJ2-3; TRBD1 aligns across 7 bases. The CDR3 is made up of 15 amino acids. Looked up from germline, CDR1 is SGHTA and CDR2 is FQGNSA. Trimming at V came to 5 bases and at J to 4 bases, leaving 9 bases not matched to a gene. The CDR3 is CASSNRRTGADTQYF. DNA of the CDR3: TGTGCCAGCAGCAACCGGAGGACAGGCGCAGATACGCAGTATTTT. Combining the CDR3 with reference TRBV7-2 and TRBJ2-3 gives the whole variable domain GAGVSQSPSNKVTEKGKDVELRCDPISGHTALYWYRQSLGQGLEFLIYFQGNSAPDKSGLPSDRFSAERTGGSVSTLTIQRTQQEDSAVYLCASSNRRTGADTQYFGPGTRLTVL.